What follows are 2 T cell receptor beta chains derived from one specimen sequenced in a study of shared clonotypes between healthy human individuals. Only in-frame clones appear in the TCRdb table, and some are missing; sequencing was by immunoSEQ multiplex PCR. The sample includes about 2.3 million clones, just under 95% of them seen just once. The material sequenced was naive CD4+ T cells from PBMCs. Subset denoted: CD45RA+ positively selected. The receptors stem from a man aged 18 to 29 in good health. Some clones in this sample may be carry-over from other donors' samples.

This rearrangement joins TRBV7-3 to TRBJ1-2, with 9 bases aligning to TRBD1. V shed 5 bases, J shed 5 bases, and the junction held 9 bases outside the gene matches. The length of the CDR3 is 15 residues. CDR1 is SGHTA and CDR2 is FQGTGA in the germline V gene. The chain's CDR3 is CASSQGTGPAYGYTF. Written as DNA, the CDR3 is TGTGCCAGCAGCCAAGGGACAGGGCCCGCGTATGGCTACACCTTC.

The chain joins TRBV7-9 to TRBJ2-1, with D uncertain. Per the germline V gene, CDR1 is SEHNR and CDR2 is FQNEAQ (reference sequence). Trimming took off 1 base at V and 10 bases at J, with 8 bases between the two ends. This CDR3 contains 12 residues. CDR3 in DNA: TGTGCCAGCAGCTTAGATGTGGGAGAGCAGTTCTTC. It translates to CASSLDVGEQFF. Full variable domain (rest looked up from reference TRBV7-9 and TRBJ2-1): DTGVSQNPRHKITKRGQNVTFRCDPISEHNRLYWYRQTLGQGPEFLTYFQNEAQLEKSRLLSDRFSAERPKGSFSTLEIQRTEQGDSAMYLCASSLDVGEQFFGPGTRLTVL.